This T cell receptor beta chain was documented in a study of control samples from healthy donors and cancer patients. The data were produced by immunoSEQ multiplex PCR, yet TCRdb's version contains in-frame clones alone and is incomplete. The sample includes more than 120,000 clones, 75% to 95% of them seen just once. With 0 bases removed from V and 2 bases from J, the gap between germline ends came to 7 bases. The CDR3 covers 15 residues. Germline CDR1 SGHTA, CDR2 FQGTGA. V gene TRBV7-3 combines with J gene TRBJ2-2, with D perhaps being TRBD1 or TRBD2 (5 bases each). This TCR came from a man aged 25-45 years in good health. The sample comprised blood. The CDR3 bases are TGTGCCAGCAGCTTAACCAGGGACAACACCGGGGAGCTGTTTTTT. Amino acids: CASSLTRDNTGELFF.